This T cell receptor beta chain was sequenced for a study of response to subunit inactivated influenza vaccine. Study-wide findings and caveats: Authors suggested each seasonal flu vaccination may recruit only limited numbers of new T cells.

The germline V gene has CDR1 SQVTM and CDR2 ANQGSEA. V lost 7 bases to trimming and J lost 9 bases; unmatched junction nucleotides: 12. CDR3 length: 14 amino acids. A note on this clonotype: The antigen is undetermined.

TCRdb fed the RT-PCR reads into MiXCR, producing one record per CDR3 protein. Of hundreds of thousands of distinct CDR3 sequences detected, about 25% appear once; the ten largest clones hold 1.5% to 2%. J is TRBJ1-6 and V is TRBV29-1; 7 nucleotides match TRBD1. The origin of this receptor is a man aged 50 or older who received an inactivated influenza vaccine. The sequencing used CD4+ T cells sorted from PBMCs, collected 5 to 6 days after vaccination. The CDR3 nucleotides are TGCAGCGCCTCGGAGGGGACAGTTTCTTCACCCCTCCACTTT. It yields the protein CSASEGTVSSPLHF. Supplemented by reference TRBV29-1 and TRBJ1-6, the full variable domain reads SAVISQKPSRDICQRGTSLTIQCQVDSQVTMMFWYRQQPGQSLTLIATANQGSEATYESGFVIDKFPISRPNLTFSTLTVSNMSPEDSSIYLCSASEGTVSSPLHFGNGTRLTVT.